The source of this T cell receptor beta chain is a study of read filtering for tumor transcriptome and immune sequencing. This clonotype was found many times. Per the germline V gene, CDR1 is WSHSY and CDR2 is SAAADI. The CDR3 extends over 14 amino acids. Trimming pared 5 bases from V and 2 bases from J, leaving 11 bases between. From about 0.4 ug of RNA, a library with molecular barcoded alpha/delta and beta/gamma adaptors was made. Using its own MiXCR run on the reads, TCRdb lists one record per CDR3 protein. The repertoire holds 100,000 to 150,000 distinct CDR3 sequences, with roughly 13% as singletons.

Sequenced: a population of CD138-negative cells sorted from bone marrow. The chain carries TRBV10-2 and TRBJ2-3; D possibly uses TRBD1 or TRBD2 (5 bases each). The origin of this receptor is a donor at least 40 years old with multiple myeloma. The DNA of the CDR3 is TGCGCCAGCAGTATCCTGGGGACCACAGATACGCAGTATTTT. Amino acids: CASSILGTTDTQYF.